This record looks at one TCR beta chain sequence and its context. These data belong to a study of blood T cell repertoires in COVID-19. Overall study: Specimens from acute and convalescent COVID-19 originated in the United States, Italy and Spain. Sample material is recorded as cDNA or gDNA derived from T cells, B-cell-depleted T cells, or PBMCs.

Original methodology: Reference gene primer amplification yielded estimated nucleated cell counts. Here immunoSEQ multiplex PCR was the method, and the copy in TCRdb shows in-frame clones only, minus some. D and trimming were read from the DNA, whereas the V and J calls and clone size are those reported in that table. The data hold about 140,000 clones, with around 87% observed a single time. Unmatched junction bases numbered 6, after V lost 0 bases and J lost 6 bases. The germline gives CDR1 SEHNR, CDR2 FQNEAQ (reference sequence). The CDR3 sequence is 15 residues long. Sequenced: peripheral blood. The rearrangement uses TRBV7-9 and TRBJ2-5, with 8 bases lining up with TRBD2. This receptor was taken from a human donor in a cohort sampled during active COVID-19. The DNA of the CDR3 is TGTGCCAGCAGCTTAGCCAGCGGGGGTGAAAAGACCCAGTACTTC. Translated: CASSLASGGEKTQYF.